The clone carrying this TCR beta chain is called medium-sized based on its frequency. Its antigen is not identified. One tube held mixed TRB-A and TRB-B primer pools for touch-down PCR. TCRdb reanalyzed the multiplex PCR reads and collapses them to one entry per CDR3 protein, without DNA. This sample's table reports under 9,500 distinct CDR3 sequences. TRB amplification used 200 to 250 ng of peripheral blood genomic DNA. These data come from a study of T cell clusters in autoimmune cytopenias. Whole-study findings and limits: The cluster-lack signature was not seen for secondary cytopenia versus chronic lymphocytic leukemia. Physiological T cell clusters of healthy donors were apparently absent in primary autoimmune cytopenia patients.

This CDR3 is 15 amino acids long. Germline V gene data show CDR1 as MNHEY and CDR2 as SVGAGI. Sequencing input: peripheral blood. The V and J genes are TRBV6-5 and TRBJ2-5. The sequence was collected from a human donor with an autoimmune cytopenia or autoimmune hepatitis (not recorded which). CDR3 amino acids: CASSYVGGLRETQYF.